These 18 T cell receptor beta chains came from one sample sequenced in a study of glioma-infiltrating T cells. Using RNA template, CDR3s of TCR alpha and beta were amplified with iRepertoire arm-PCR. TCRdb recomputed calls from the multiplex PCR reads with MiXCR, one row per CDR3 protein. The data hold about 89,000 distinct CDR3 sequences, with approximately 22% observed a single time. Sequenced material: glioma tissue, nonneoplastic brain tissue, or PBMCs (not recorded which). The receptors stem from a human donor with low-grade glioma or glioblastoma, undergoing nonglioma brain surgery, or in good health (not recorded which).

This clonotype showed up many times. The chain recombines TRBV6-2 or TRBV6-3 with TRBJ2-3, with D maybe TRBD2 (6 bases). The CDR3 has 18 residues. Trimming stripped 6 bases from V and 2 bases from J, with 24 bases between. Germline V gives CDR1 MNHEY, CDR2 SVGEGT. The chain's CDR3 is CASSPPGPTRSFTDTQYF. The CDR3 DNA is TGTGCCAGCAGCCCTCCGGGACCGACTAGATCCTTCACAGATACGCAGTATTTT.

This clonotype was seen many times. This chain connects TRBV6-1 to TRBJ2-5, with D possibly TRBD2 on 5 matching bases. The germline CDR1 and CDR2 sequences are MNHNS and SASEGT. The CDR3 contains 15 residues. Trimming pared 0 bases from V and 0 bases from J, leaving 8 bases between. The CDR3 loop is CASSEATGYQETQYF. In DNA, the CDR3 is TGTGCCAGCAGTGAAGCAACGGGGTACCAAGAGACCCAGTACTTC.

This clonotype was counted only a few times. The chain recombines TRBV2 with TRBJ2-2, with TRBD1 identical over 7 bases. The length of the CDR3 is 16 residues. Germline trimming cut 6 bases from V and 4 bases from J; bases unmatched to any gene: 11. In germline, CDR1 is SNHLY, CDR2 FYNNEI. CDR3: CASRKSRGQGTGELFF. The CDR3 DNA sequence: TGTGCCAGCAGGAAGTCTAGGGGGCAAGGCACCGGGGAGCTGTTTTTT.

In this sample, this clonotype turned up many times. The chain uses TRBV20-1 and TRBJ2-1; D ambiguous. The V and J ends lost 6 bases and 3 bases respectively, with 21 bases between them. This CDR3 region has 16 residues. The V gene's germline CDR1 is DFQATT and CDR2 SNEGSKA (reference sequence). DNA of the CDR3: TGCAGTGCCCCCTCCGAGGCCCCCACTTTCTACAATGAGCAGTTCTTC. It is translated as CSAPSEAPTFYNEQFF.

The CDR3 DNA is TGCAGCGTTGGTCGGGACAGCCACAATGAGCAGTTCTTC. It is translated as CSVGRDSHNEQFF. J is TRBJ2-1 and V is TRBV29-1, with 7 nucleotides matching TRBD1. Per germline, CDR1 SQVTM and CDR2 ANQGSEA. This CDR3 contains 13 residues. After removal of 4 bases from V and 5 bases from J, the junction contained 5 bases not matched to a gene.

CDR3 region: CASSTFSGRSFNEQFF. The CDR3 nucleotides are TGTGCCAGCAGCACCTTTAGCGGGAGGTCATTTAATGAGCAGTTCTTC. The genes are TRBV9 and TRBJ2-1; 10 nucleotides align to TRBD2. Germline loops: CDR1 SGDLS, CDR2 YYNGEE. The trim removed 4 bases at V and 7 bases at J, leaving 11 bases unmatched. This CDR3 comprises 16 residues.

This clonotype was detected many times. V gene TRBV27 combines with J gene TRBJ1-2; 8 nucleotides match TRBD1. After removal of 5 bases from V and 7 bases from J, the junction contained 6 bases not matched to a gene. CDR1 MNHEY and CDR2 SMNVEV come from the germline V gene (reference sequence). This CDR3 is 13 amino acids long. This chain's CDR3 is CASSRQGYFGYTF. The CDR3 nucleotides are TGTGCCAGCAGTAGACAGGGGTACTTTGGCTACACCTTC.

The table lists this clonotype with many counts. V usage is TRBV15 and J usage is TRBJ1-4; D is unresolved. Germline V gene lookup returns CDR1 LNHNV and CDR2 YYDKDF (reference sequence). There are 15 residues in the CDR3. With 0 bases removed from V and 4 bases from J, the gap between germline ends came to 9 bases. The CDR3 sequence: CATSRDQANNEKLFF. The DNA for the CDR3 is TGTGCCACCAGCAGAGATCAGGCAAATAATGAAAAACTGTTTTTT.

The table lists this clonotype with many counts. The chain's CDR3 is CASSTPSGTLYEQYF. The CDR3 DNA reads TGTGCCAGCAGTACCCCTAGCGGGACCCTCTACGAGCAGTACTTC. The rearrangement joins TRBV6-2 or TRBV6-3 to TRBJ2-7; 9 nucleotides agree with TRBD2. Trimming cost V 5 bases and J 3 bases; bases outside gene matches: 8. Germline V CDR1 and CDR2: MNHEY, SVGEGT. CDR3 length: 15 residues.

This clonotype has just a few counts. The chain uses TRBV5-1 and TRBJ2-5; no reliable D call. V lost 0 bases to trimming and J lost 5 bases, with 14 bases between them. The CDR3 is made up of 15 amino acids. The germline gives CDR1 SGHRS, CDR2 YFSETQ. In DNA form, the CDR3 reads TGCGCCAGCAGCTTGGAGGGAATATGGATGGAGACCCAGTACTTC. It translates to CASSLEGIWMETQYF.

Sample share makes this clonotype medium-sized (0.01 to 0.1%). V usage is TRBV27 and J usage is TRBJ2-7; unclear D gene. The CDR3 length is 14 residues. Trimming cost V 6 bases and J 0 bases, with 12 bases left between them. CDR1 MNHEY and CDR2 SMNVEV come from the germline V gene (reference sequence). The CDR3: CASRKGVSSYEQYF. CDR3 nucleotide sequence: TGTGCCAGCAGAAAAGGTGTTAGCTCCTACGAGCAGTACTTC.

This clonotype was seen repeatedly, ten times or more. The chain employs TRBV7-8 and TRBJ1-5, with D hard to call. The CDR3 runs to 14 residues. V lost 1 base to trimming and J lost 3 bases, with 7 bases between them. In germline, CDR1 is SGHVS, CDR2 FQNEAQ. The CDR3 is CASSLVQFNQPQHF. The CDR3 DNA follows: TGTGCCAGCAGCTTAGTACAATTCAATCAGCCCCAGCATTTT.

The genes are TRBV2 and TRBJ2-4, with TRBD2 identical over 8 bases. The germline V gene has CDR1 SNHLY and CDR2 FYNNEI. The junction had 5 bases not matched to a gene; V was cut back by 4 bases and J by 6 bases. The CDR3 consists of 14 residues. CDR3 sequence reads: CASSVGGAGNIQYF. For the CDR3, the DNA is TGTGCCAGCAGTGTCGGGGGGGCTGGAAACATTCAGTACTTC.

In nucleotides, the CDR3 is TGTGCCAGTAGTACTCCGGGGGGAAGGACTGAAGCTTTCTTT. Its translation: CASSTPGGRTEAFF. The chain links TRBV19 to TRBJ1-1; D possibly corresponds to TRBD1 (5 bases). Trimming left V 4 bases short and J 5 bases short, with 14 bases between. This CDR3 is 14 amino acids long. Germline lookup yields CDR1 LNHDA and CDR2 SQIVND (reference sequence). Looking up the rest from reference TRBV19 and TRBJ1-1 gives the full variable domain: DGGITQSPKYLFRKEGQNVTLSCEQNLNHDAMYWYRQDPGQGLRLIYYSQIVNDFQKGDIAEGYSVSREKKESFPLTVTSAQKNPTAFYLCASSTPGGRTEAFFGQGTRLTVV.

The V gene is TRBV20-1, the J gene TRBJ1-1, with no clear D. This CDR3 contains 13 residues. Trimming cost V 6 bases and J 1 base, with 12 bases left between them. Per the germline V gene, CDR1 is DFQATT and CDR2 is SNEGSKA (reference sequence). The CDR3 DNA reads as TGCAGTGCCGAGAGTAGGCGGAACACTGAAGCTTTCTTT. Protein sequence: CSAESRRNTEAFF.

This clonotype was detected ten times or more. This chain connects TRBV6-2 or TRBV6-3 to TRBJ2-3, with a tentative D call TRBD2 (6 bases). CDR1 is MNHEY, CDR2 SVGEGT, per germline. V was cut by 6 bases and J by 4 bases, with 14 bases left in between. The length of the CDR3 is 14 residues. CDR3 sequence: CASRDGRGSDTQYF. DNA of the CDR3: TGTGCCAGCAGGGACGGGAGAGGGTCAGATACGCAGTATTTT.

This clonotype occurred many times. CDR3 loop: CASSLGLADEQYF. Written as DNA, the CDR3 is TGTGCCAGCTCACTGGGACTAGCGGACGAGCAGTACTTC. The chain uses TRBV18 and TRBJ2-7; 11 positions agree with TRBD2. The trim removed 4 bases at V and 5 bases at J, leaving 1 base unmatched. Per the germline V gene, CDR1 is KGHSH and CDR2 is LQKENI. The CDR3 loop spans 13 amino acids. Based on the CDR3 plus reference TRBV18 and TRBJ2-7, the full variable domain is NAGVMQNPRHLVRRRGQEARLRCSPMKGHSHVYWYRQLPEEGLKFMVYLQKENIIDESGMPKERFSAEFPKEGPSILRIQQVVRGDSAAYFCASSLGLADEQYFGPGTRLTVT.

This clonotype was observed at least ten times. The chain links TRBV20-1 to TRBJ1-3; D unclear. Trimming took off 0 bases at V and 2 bases at J, with 14 bases between the two ends. This CDR3 region has 16 residues. The V gene's germline CDR1 is DFQATT and CDR2 SNEGSKA (reference sequence). The CDR3, as DNA: TGCAGTGCTAGAGATGCTACCCTTGGCCCTGGAAACACCATATATTTT. The encoded protein is CSARDATLGPGNTIYF.